These T cell receptor beta chains were read from a single sample in a study of blood T cell repertoires in COVID-19. The repertoire was sequenced with immunoSEQ multiplex PCR; TCRdb's copy has only in-frame clones and lacks some. The sample has some 300,000 clones; 90% are singletons. The specimen was PBMCs or T cells enriched from blood (not recorded which). These receptor sequences come from a woman aged 18-30 years with acute COVID-19. CDR3s include the opening cysteine and the closing phenylalanine or tryptophan. The D gene is left open where the match is weak. Clone size, where shown, is once, few, many, or a class for clones that have expanded.

v_call: TRBV5-1
d_call: -
cdr3_length: 16
j_call: TRBJ1-5
clone_size: -
cdr3_aa: CASSLSGGDSNQPQHF
cdr3_nt: TGCGCCAGCAGCCTTTCGGGAGGAGATAGCAATCAGCCCCAGCATTTT

v_call: TRBV28
d_call: TRBD2
cdr3_length: 18
j_call: TRBJ2-1
clone_size: -
cdr3_aa: CASSFPYALAQNYNEQFF
cdr3_nt: TGTGCCAGCAGTTTTCCCTACGCACTAGCGCAAAATTACAATGAGCAGTTCTTC

v_call: TRBV19
d_call: -
cdr3_length: 11
j_call: TRBJ1-3
clone_size: -
cdr3_aa: CASSPGNTIYF
cdr3_nt: TGTGCCAGTAGCCCCGGGAACACCATATATTTT

v_call: TRBV12-2
d_call: -
cdr3_length: 17
j_call: TRBJ2-4
clone_size: -
cdr3_aa: CASRLAGLVIAKNIQYF
cdr3_nt: TGTGCAAGTCGCTTAGCGGGACTAGTCATAGCCAAAAACATTCAGTACTTC

v_call: TRBV10-3
d_call: TRBD1
cdr3_length: 14
j_call: TRBJ2-7
clone_size: -
cdr3_aa: CAISEGQDRYEQYF
cdr3_nt: TGTGCCATCAGTGAAGGACAGGACAGGTACGAGCAGTACTTC

v_call: TRBV27
d_call: TRBD1
cdr3_length: 16
j_call: TRBJ2-2
clone_size: few
cdr3_aa: CASSPGQIRNTGELFF
cdr3_nt: TGTGCCAGCAGTCCGGGACAGATTCGGAACACCGGGGAGCTGTTTTTT

v_call: TRBV19
d_call: -
cdr3_length: 15
j_call: TRBJ1-5
clone_size: -
cdr3_aa: CASGTSLRSNQPQHF
cdr3_nt: TGTGCCAGCGGGACATCCCTTAGGAGCAATCAGCCCCAGCATTTT

v_call: TRBV6-1
d_call: -
cdr3_length: 13
j_call: TRBJ1-1
clone_size: -
cdr3_aa: CASSDDRNTEAFF
cdr3_nt: TGTGCCAGCAGTGATGACAGGAACACTGAAGCTTTCTTT

v_call: TRBV27
d_call: TRBD1
cdr3_length: 12
j_call: TRBJ1-2
clone_size: once
cdr3_aa: CASRTGGYGYTF
cdr3_nt: TGTGCCAGCAGGACAGGGGGCTATGGCTACACCTTC

v_call: TRBV29-1
d_call: TRBD2
cdr3_length: 13
j_call: TRBJ2-5
clone_size: -
cdr3_aa: CSVASGTQETQYF
cdr3_nt: TGCAGCGTCGCTAGCGGGACCCAAGAGACCCAGTACTTC

v_call: TRBV15
d_call: -
cdr3_length: 15
j_call: TRBJ1-2
clone_size: -
cdr3_aa: CATSRERGANYGYTF
cdr3_nt: TGTGCCACCAGCAGAGAAAGAGGAGCTAACTATGGCTACACCTTC

v_call: TRBV19
d_call: TRBD2
cdr3_length: 15
j_call: TRBJ2-7
clone_size: -
cdr3_aa: CASSILPSGMNEQYF
cdr3_nt: TGTGCCAGTAGTATCTTGCCTAGCGGGATGAACGAGCAGTACTTC

v_call: TRBV10-2
d_call: -
cdr3_length: 17
j_call: TRBJ1-6
clone_size: -
cdr3_aa: CASSDDRPSSYNSPLHF
cdr3_nt: TGCGCCAGCAGTGATGACAGGCCTAGCTCCTATAATTCACCCCTCCACTTT

v_call: TRBV2
d_call: -
cdr3_length: 14
j_call: TRBJ1-4
clone_size: -
cdr3_aa: CASSEDSSNEKLFF
cdr3_nt: TGTGCCAGCAGTGAAGACAGCTCTAATGAAAAACTGTTTTTT

v_call: TRBV5-1
d_call: -
cdr3_length: 16
j_call: TRBJ2-6
clone_size: -
cdr3_aa: CASSLAGTTGANVLTF
cdr3_nt: TGCGCCAGCAGCTTGGCAGGCACAACTGGGGCCAACGTCCTGACTTTC

v_call: TRBV13
d_call: TRBD2
cdr3_length: 15
j_call: TRBJ2-1
clone_size: once
cdr3_aa: CASSRTSGRSNEQFF
cdr3_nt: TGTGCCAGCAGCAGGACTAGCGGGAGGAGCAATGAGCAGTTCTTC

v_call: TRBV7-9
d_call: -
cdr3_length: 16
j_call: TRBJ2-7
clone_size: -
cdr3_aa: CASSLAQGHGFYEQYF
cdr3_nt: TGTGCCAGCAGCTTAGCTCAAGGACACGGGTTTTACGAGCAGTACTTC

v_call: TRBV5-8
d_call: -
cdr3_length: 15
j_call: TRBJ1-2
clone_size: -
cdr3_aa: CASSRGGNRNYGYTF
cdr3_nt: TGTGCCAGCAGCCGGGGGGGGAATCGGAACTATGGCTACACCTTC

v_call: TRBV28
d_call: -
cdr3_length: 14
j_call: TRBJ2-7
clone_size: -
cdr3_aa: CASSLSQVYYEQYF
cdr3_nt: TGTGCCAGCAGTTTATCACAGGTCTACTACGAGCAGTACTTC

v_call: TRBV25-1
d_call: TRBD1
cdr3_length: 13
j_call: TRBJ1-1
clone_size: -
cdr3_aa: CASSDNGQGGAFF
cdr3_nt: TGTGCCAGCAGTGATAATGGACAGGGAGGAGCTTTCTTT

v_call: TRBV10-3
d_call: TRBD2
cdr3_length: 15
j_call: TRBJ2-3
clone_size: -
cdr3_aa: CAIRRLAIVTDTQYF
cdr3_nt: TGTGCCATCAGAAGACTAGCGATCGTCACAGATACGCAGTATTTT

v_call: TRBV6-2/TRBV6-3
d_call: -
cdr3_length: 13
j_call: TRBJ2-7
clone_size: few
cdr3_aa: CASSYSDTYEQYF
cdr3_nt: TGTGCCAGCAGTTACTCGGACACCTACGAGCAGTACTTC

v_call: TRBV30
d_call: TRBD2
cdr3_length: 16
j_call: TRBJ2-7
clone_size: -
cdr3_aa: CAWSVIVRGGAYEQYF
cdr3_nt: TGTGCCTGGAGTGTAATCGTTCGGGGGGGAGCCTACGAGCAGTACTTC

v_call: TRBV5-1
d_call: TRBD1
cdr3_length: 16
j_call: TRBJ1-1
clone_size: -
cdr3_aa: CASSVTAQGANTEAFF
cdr3_nt: TGCGCCAGCAGCGTAACGGCACAGGGGGCAAACACTGAAGCTTTCTTT

v_call: TRBV7-9
d_call: TRBD1
cdr3_length: 16
j_call: TRBJ1-2
clone_size: once
cdr3_aa: CASSLDRASPNYGYTF
cdr3_nt: TGTGCCAGCAGCCTGGACAGGGCGTCACCTAACTATGGCTACACCTTC

v_call: TRBV28
d_call: -
cdr3_length: 15
j_call: TRBJ1-1
clone_size: -
cdr3_aa: CASSPSGQLNTEAFF
cdr3_nt: TGTGCCAGCAGTCCCTCCGGACAGCTGAACACTGAAGCTTTCTTT